The 29 T cell receptor beta chains listed next were all sequenced from one sample in a study of T cells after yellow fever vaccination. One entry per CDR3 protein, called by TCRdb with MiXCR from the 5' RACE reads. Counted here are 100,000 to 150,000 distinct CDR3 sequences, 7.5% to 10% occurring once; the ten biggest clones make up about 40%. The sequenced sample was CD8+ T cells sorted from PBMCs, obtained on the day of the yellow fever booster vaccination. The receptors derive from a man younger than 35 who received the YFV17D yellow fever vaccine.

The CDR3 sequence: CASSPGGGSGANVLTF. CDR3 bases: TGTGCCAGCTCCCCTGGGGGGGGCTCTGGGGCCAACGTCCTGACTTTC. This sequence joins TRBV6-1 and TRBJ2-6, with 7 nucleotides matching TRBD2. This CDR3 region has 16 residues. The V and J ends lost 8 bases and 0 bases, in that order; junction bases with no gene match: 7. CDR1 is MNHNS, CDR2 SASEGT, per germline.

This clonotype was counted at least ten times. The chain combines TRBV19 with TRBJ1-1; D remains ambiguous. CDR3 size: 15 residues. The ends were cut back, 0 bases at V and 0 bases at J, with 8 bases in the middle. Germline values: CDR1 LNHDA, CDR2 SQIVND (reference sequence). The chain's CDR3 is CASSIDWLMNTEAFF. The CDR3 DNA follows: TGTGCCAGTAGTATAGATTGGCTGATGAACACTGAAGCTTTCTTT.

This clonotype was counted a few times. Written as DNA, the CDR3 is TGTGCCAGCAGTTTTACGGACAGGGTCTATGGCTACACCTTC. The encoded protein is CASSFTDRVYGYTF. V is TRBV27 and J is TRBJ1-2; 8 bases map to TRBD1. Germline lookup yields CDR1 MNHEY and CDR2 SMNVEV (reference sequence). The CDR3 consists of 14 residues. Trimming cost V 3 bases and J 4 bases; bases outside gene matches: 4.

The chain uses TRBV29-1 and TRBJ2-7; D remains unclear. This CDR3 has 14 residues. The germline V gene has CDR1 SQVTM and CDR2 ANQGSEA. Trimming pared 5 bases from V and 4 bases from J, leaving 18 bases between. This CDR3 is CSVSPGPDDYEQYF. DNA of the CDR3: TGCAGCGTTTCCCCCGGGCCAGACGATTACGAGCAGTACTTC.

This clonotype was recorded a few times. The rearrangement links TRBV19 to TRBJ1-5; D not certain. From germline, CDR1 is LNHDA and CDR2 SQIVND (reference sequence). The CDR3 runs 14 residues. Between the trimmed V and J ends, which lost 8 bases and 0 bases, there was a span of 11 bases. CDR3 coding DNA: TGTGCCAGTGTGGCACCGTATAGCAATCAGCCCCAGCATTTT. It specifies CASVAPYSNQPQHF.

This clonotype was recorded at least ten times. This sequence joins TRBV20-1 and TRBJ1-3, with 7 bases fitting TRBD1. V dropped 1 base and J dropped 1; count of bases not matched to a gene: 28. The germline CDR1 and CDR2 sequences are DFQATT and SNEGSKA (reference sequence). There are 23 residues in the CDR3. The CDR3 nucleotides read TGCAGTGCTAGAGTTCCTCGGACCCCGGTGGCAGGGGGAACACAGGTGTCTGGAAACACCATATATTTT. It yields the protein CSARVPRTPVAGGTQVSGNTIYF.

This chain uses TRBV27 with TRBJ2-7; D possibly corresponds to TRBD2 (5 bases). The CDR3 length is 13 residues. Germline V gene lookup returns CDR1 MNHEY and CDR2 SMNVEV (reference sequence). V gave up 5 bases and J gave up 2 bases, with 10 bases separating them. The CDR3 here is CASSHTGAYEQYF. The CDR3 region has the DNA TGTGCCAGCAGTCATACCGGGGCCTACGAGCAGTACTTC.

The chain uses TRBV27 and TRBJ2-7, with 10 positions matching TRBD1. Germline values: CDR1 MNHEY, CDR2 SMNVEV (reference sequence). The CDR3 loop spans 15 amino acids. Trimming removed 5 bases from V and 3 bases from J; junction bases left unmatched: 7. In DNA form, the CDR3 reads TGTGCCAGCAGTGCGCCGGGACAGGGGTTCTACGAGCAGTACTTC. Amino acid sequence: CASSAPGQGFYEQYF.

This clonotype was found many times. The J gene is TRBJ1-1, the V gene TRBV5-1; D gene uncertain. The CDR3 sequence is 14 residues long. Trimming took 0 bases from V and 1 from J, leaving 7 bases between them. Germline V CDR1 and CDR2: SGHRS, YFSETQ. CDR3 nucleotides: TGCGCCAGCAGCTTGGAACGGGAGAACACTGAAGCTTTCTTT. It is translated as CASSLERENTEAFF.

The chain carries TRBV29-1 and TRBJ1-2, with 9 bases matching TRBD1. The V gene end was trimmed by 7 bases and the J gene end by 1 base; junction bases not matched to a gene: 4. This CDR3 is 13 amino acids long. CDR1 and CDR2 (germline): SQVTM, ANQGSEA. CDR3 in amino acids: CSGGTGINYGYTF. The CDR3 nucleotides read TGCAGCGGTGGGACAGGGATTAACTATGGCTACACCTTC. Together with reference TRBV29-1 and TRBJ1-2, the CDR3 gives the full variable domain: SAVISQKPSRDICQRGTSLTIQCQVDSQVTMMFWYRQQPGQSLTLIATANQGSEATYESGFVIDKFPISRPNLTFSTLTVSNMSPEDSSIYLCSGGTGINYGYTFGSGTRLTVV.

There are a few counts of this clonotype. The chain joins TRBV9 to TRBJ2-5, with 9 bases matching TRBD1. The CDR3 sequence is 17 residues long. Germline values: CDR1 SGDLS, CDR2 YYNGEE. The V and J ends lost 2 bases and 0 bases, in that order; junction bases with no gene match: 8. CDR3 DNA: TGTGCCAGCAGCGTGCGGACAGGGGATACCAACCAAGAGACCCAGTACTTC. Protein product: CASSVRTGDTNQETQYF.

This clonotype has at least ten counts. V usage is TRBV6-5 and J usage is TRBJ2-6; 7 nucleotides line up with TRBD2. The CDR3 is 15 amino acids. After removal of 2 bases from V and 2 bases from J, the junction contained 0 bases not matched to a gene. Germline V CDR1 and CDR2: MNHEY, SVGAGI. The CDR3 DNA sequence: TGTGCCAGCAGTTACGGGGGGGCTGGGGCCAACGTCCTGACTTTC. Translating gives CASSYGGAGANVLTF.

The chain couples TRBV11-2 to TRBJ1-1, with 8 bases matching TRBD1. The V and J ends lost 7 bases and 5 bases, in that order; junction bases with no gene match: 9. Germline V gene sequence: CDR1 SGHAT, CDR2 FQNNGV. The CDR3 has 14 residues. CDR3 protein: CASTLGTGGTEAFF. CDR3 sequence (DNA): TGTGCCAGCACCCTGGGAACAGGGGGTACTGAAGCTTTCTTT.

The rearrangement links TRBV29-1 to TRBJ1-5; weak D call: TRBD1 (6 bases). CDR1 and CDR2 from the germline V gene are SQVTM and ANQGSEA. The length of the CDR3 is 14 residues. The V gene lost 1 base and the J gene lost 7 bases, with 14 bases spanning the gap. CDR3 coding DNA: TGCAGCGTTGAAGCCGGTGGGGGCCGGCAGCCCCAGCATTTT. Residues: CSVEAGGGRQPQHF.

The chain recombines TRBV12-3 or TRBV12-4 with TRBJ2-2; D is ambiguous. Between the trimmed V and J ends, which lost 7 bases and 2 bases, there was a span of 11 bases. The CDR3 covers 14 residues. The CDR3 DNA follows: TGTGCCAGCATTTCGGGTTATAACACCGGGGAGCTGTTTTTT. Translating it yields CASISGYNTGELFF.

CDR3 in DNA: TGTGCCAGCAGCAGGACAGGGCCACTTTACGAGCAGTACGTC. Translation gives CASSRTGPLYEQYV. The chain combines TRBV6-2 or TRBV6-3 with TRBJ2-7, with 8 bases aligning to TRBD1. Germline V lookup: CDR1 MNHEY, CDR2 SVGEGT. The CDR3 has 14 amino acids. With 6 bases clipped from V and 4 bases from J, the junction kept 8 bases outside the gene matches.

This clonotype was observed a handful of times. The chain combines TRBV29-1 with TRBJ2-2; D remains ambiguous. V lost 5 bases to trimming and J lost 2 bases, with 9 bases between them. Germline CDR1 SQVTM, CDR2 ANQGSEA. The CDR3 totals 13 residues. The CDR3 coding sequence is TGCAGCGTTCATGGCGAAAACACCGGGGAGCTGTTTTTT. It specifies CSVHGENTGELFF.

There are a few counts of this clonotype. The chain employs TRBV28 and TRBJ2-3; D is unclear. Germline V gene lookup returns CDR1 MDHEN and CDR2 SYDVKM. The germline V and J ends were trimmed by 8 bases and 4 bases, with 22 bases remaining between them. The CDR3 spans 16 residues. CDR3 bases: TGTGCCAGCGCCGACGAGGCCTACCCTGGGGCAGATACGCAGTATTTT. Residues: CASADEAYPGADTQYF.

The chain links TRBV4-1 to TRBJ2-7, with TRBD2 as a possible D gene (5 bases). Trimming took 0 bases from V and 2 from J, leaving 14 bases between them. CDR1 and CDR2 from the germline V gene are MGHRA and YSYEKL. The CDR3 totals 16 residues. The CDR3 loop is CASSQDRSSSPYEQYF. The CDR3 DNA sequence: TGCGCCAGCAGCCAAGATCGATCTAGCTCCCCCTACGAGCAGTACTTC.

This clonotype was recorded a few times. The chain is built from TRBV12-5 and TRBJ2-2, with D possibly being TRBD1 (5 bases). Germline assignment: CDR1 LGHNT and CDR2 FRNRAP. The CDR3 contains 15 residues. Trimming took off 0 bases at V and 1 base at J, with 6 bases between the two ends. In DNA, the CDR3 is TGTGCTAGTGGTTTGGTACAGGTGAACACCGGGGAGCTGTTTTTT. It yields the protein CASGLVQVNTGELFF.

CDR3 in amino acids: CASSSGTSGPWTGELFF. CDR3 sequence (DNA): TGTGCCAGCAGCTCAGGGACTAGCGGGCCCTGGACCGGGGAGCTGTTTTTT. This chain uses TRBV5-6 with TRBJ2-2, with TRBD2 matching over 12 bases. Germline CDR1 SGHDT, CDR2 YYEEEE. The CDR3 sequence is 17 residues long. The V segment lost 3 bases and the J segment 5 bases; nucleotides outside the gene matches: 8. The whole variable domain, remainder taken from reference TRBV5-6 and TRBJ2-2, is DAGVTQSPTHLIKTRGQQVTLRCSPKSGHDTVSWYQQALGQGPQFIFQYYEEEERQRGNFPDRFSGHQFPNYSSELNVNALLLGDSALYLCASSSGTSGPWTGELFFGEGSRLTVL.

This clonotype came up a few times. The V gene is TRBV10-2, the J gene TRBJ1-4; D uncertain. Germline V gives CDR1 WSHSY, CDR2 SAAADI. CDR3 length equals 14 residues. V lost 8 bases to trimming and J lost 0 bases, with 10 bases between them. The CDR3 here is CASRTASTNEKLFF. The CDR3 DNA reads as TGCGCCAGCCGGACCGCCTCAACTAATGAAAAACTGTTTTTT.

V and J are TRBV9 and TRBJ1-1, with D tentatively TRBD1 (6 bases). The CDR3 is made up of 12 amino acids. Germline V gene sequence: CDR1 SGDLS, CDR2 YYNGEE. Trimming took 8 bases from V and 4 from J, leaving 12 bases between them. CDR3 amino acids: CASGGIGTEAFF. CDR3 DNA: TGTGCCAGTGGGGGCATCGGCACTGAAGCTTTCTTT.

This sequence joins TRBV7-9 and TRBJ2-3, with D maybe TRBD1 (5 bases). The CDR3 contains 17 residues. Germline V gene sequence: CDR1 SEHNR, CDR2 FQNEAQ (reference sequence). V was pared by 5 bases and J by 2 bases, with 20 bases between. The CDR3, as DNA: TGTGCCAGCAGCCCACATTATACACAGGTCCTCACAGATACGCAGTATTTT. As protein: CASSPHYTQVLTDTQYF.

This clonotype was picked up many times. This chain connects TRBV7-9 to TRBJ2-1; TRBD1 matches at 9 bases. The CDR3 contains 17 residues. CDR1 and CDR2 from the germline V gene are SEHNR and FQNEAQ (reference sequence). The ends lost 5 bases at V and 4 bases at J; junction bases unmatched: 12. In nucleotides, the CDR3 is TGTGCCAGCAGCGCACGCACCGGGACAGGGAGATACAATGAGCAGTTCTTC. It codes for CASSARTGTGRYNEQFF.

This clonotype was counted a few times. The chain has TRBV7-9 and TRBJ1-2; weak D call: TRBD1 (6 bases). This CDR3 is 9 amino acids long. CDR1 and CDR2 from the germline V gene are SEHNR and FQNEAQ (reference sequence). CDR3 protein: CGGGPGYTF. The CDR3 region has the DNA TGTGGGGGGGGCCCTGGCTACACCTTC. Full variable domain (remainder filled in from reference TRBV7-9 and TRBJ1-2): DTGVSQNPRHKITKRGQNVTFRCDPISEHNRLYWYRQTLGQGPEFLTYFQNEAQLEKSRLLSDRFSAERPKGSFSTLEIQRTEQGDSAMYLCGGGPGYTFGSGTRLTVV.

In this sample, this clonotype turned up a few times. CDR3 in DNA: TGCAGCGTTGGCCCCTCGACAGGGAACACAGATACGCAGTATTTT. Its translation is CSVGPSTGNTDTQYF. The chain uses TRBV29-1 and TRBJ2-3; 7 bases map to TRBD1. CDR1 is SQVTM, CDR2 ANQGSEA, per germline. The trim removed 4 bases at V and 2 bases at J, leaving 9 bases unmatched. The CDR3 sequence is 15 residues long.

This clonotype was recorded at least ten times. This chain uses TRBV5-6 with TRBJ2-7, with a weak D call TRBD1 (6 bases). Germline assignment: CDR1 SGHDT and CDR2 YYEEEE. The CDR3 has 12 amino acids. Trimming shortened V by 3 bases and J by 4 bases, and 8 bases separated the two germline ends. The CDR3 is CASSSRGYEQYF. CDR3 DNA: TGTGCCAGCAGCTCCAGGGGTTACGAGCAGTACTTC. The variable domain in full, with the rest retrieved from reference TRBV5-6 and TRBJ2-7, is DAGVTQSPTHLIKTRGQQVTLRCSPKSGHDTVSWYQQALGQGPQFIFQYYEEEERQRGNFPDRFSGHQFPNYSSELNVNALLLGDSALYLCASSSRGYEQYFGPGTRLTVT.

The CDR3: CATSGRWRSGETQYF. The DNA of the CDR3 is TGTGCCACCAGCGGCCGTTGGCGGAGTGGGGAGACCCAGTACTTC. J is TRBJ2-5 and V is TRBV15, with D uncertain. The CDR3 is 15 amino acids. The germline V gene has CDR1 LNHNV and CDR2 YYDKDF (reference sequence). The ends were cut back, 5 bases at V and 5 bases at J, with 18 bases in the middle.